These 19 T cell receptor beta chains were sequenced from one sample in a study of post-analysis software for immune sequencing data. Study results and limitations: Several TRBV segments (TRBV5-6, TRBV5-1 and TRBV20-1 among them) occurred more frequently in patients than in controls.

Their cognate antigens are unknown. The authors incorporated unique molecular identifiers into the TCR beta cDNA libraries. One entry per CDR3 protein results from TCRdb running MiXCR on the PCR reads. Of 600,000 to 700,000 distinct CDR3 sequences listed, 59% are singletons. The sample consisted of blood. These receptors all stem from a girl between 2 and 10 years old with multiple sclerosis.

CDR3 sequence reads: CATSDPRWDRGGDTQYF. CDR3 in DNA: TGTGCCACCAGTGACCCAAGGTGGGACAGGGGAGGAGATACGCAGTATTTT. V is TRBV24-1 and J is TRBJ2-3; 10 nucleotides agree with TRBD1. Germline trimming cut 4 bases from V and 5 bases from J; bases unmatched to any gene: 11. The CDR3 is 17 amino acids. Germline loops: CDR1 KGHDR, CDR2 SFDVKD.

The chain joins TRBV25-1 to TRBJ2-4, with D possibly being TRBD2 (6 bases). The tail of the sequence fits TRBJ2-7 better, so the J call may be wrong. The length of the CDR3 is 14 residues. CDR1 is MGHDK, CDR2 SYGVNS, per germline. The CDR3 nucleotides read TGTGCCAGCGGCGGTGATAGGGACTTCAACGAGCAGTACTTC. This codes for CASGGDRDFNEQYF.

J is TRBJ1-2 and V is TRBV11-2; TRBD1 aligns across 10 bases. CDR1 is SGHAT, CDR2 FQNNGV, per germline. The J segment lost 13 bases and the V segment lost 3 bases, leaving 14 bases of the junction unmatched. The CDR3 totals 15 residues. The CDR3 DNA is TGTGCCAGCAGCTTTGCCTCGGGACAGGGGAGGTCGGGCACCTTC. Protein product: CASSFASGQGRSGTF.

There are a few counts of this clonotype. The chain couples TRBV27 to TRBJ1-1; 11 bases are shared with TRBD1. The J segment lost 4 bases and the V segment lost 5 bases, leaving 6 bases of the junction unmatched. CDR3 length: 15 amino acids. Per the germline V gene, CDR1 is MNHEY and CDR2 is SMNVEV (reference sequence). CDR3 nucleotides: TGTGCCAGCAGTCCCTGGACAGGGGGCGGCACTGAAGCTTTCTTT. Amino acid sequence: CASSPWTGGGTEAFF.

About this clonotype itself: One end of the junction varies from germline; a read error may be responsible. The genes are TRBV27 and TRBJ2-7; 9 nucleotides line up with TRBD2. Looked up from germline, CDR1 is MNHEY and CDR2 is SMNVEV (reference sequence). The CDR3 extends over 19 amino acids. The CDR3 sequence: CASSLGDHGGRAPSYEQYF. As DNA, the CDR3 is TGTGCCAGCAGTCTAGGGGACCACGGCGGGAGGGCCCCTTCTTACGAGCAGTATTTC.

The chain has TRBV20-1 and TRBJ2-1, with D maybe TRBD2 (6 bases). Germline CDR1 and CDR2: DFQATT and SNEGSKA (reference sequence). V gave up 2 bases and J gave up 0 bases, with 17 bases separating them. The CDR3 has 17 residues. The CDR3 is CSARPYRLVGSYNEQFF. CDR3 nucleotides: TGCAGTGCTAGACCCTACCGACTAGTTGGCTCCTACAATGAGCAGTTCTTC.

V is TRBV9 and J is TRBJ2-1, with TRBD2 matching 8 bases. Germline V gene lookup returns CDR1 SGDLS and CDR2 YYNGEE. V trimming: 3 bases; J trimming: 6 bases; junction bases outside the gene matches: 8. The CDR3 consists of 15 residues. CDR3 protein: CASSEGSGSRNEQFF. The CDR3 nucleotides read TGTGCCAGCAGCGAGGGAAGCGGGAGTCGCAATGAGCAGTTCTTC. The variable domain in full, completed from reference TRBV9 and TRBJ2-1, reads DSGVTQTPKHLITATGQRVTLRCSPRSGDLSVYWYQQSLDQGLQFLIQYYNGEERAKGNILERFSAQQFPDLHSELNLSSLELGDSALYFCASSEGSGSRNEQFFGPGTRLTVL.

This clonotype was counted only a few times. This chain joins TRBV10-1 and TRBJ1-1; 7 nucleotides match TRBD1. This CDR3 contains 14 residues. The germline V gene has CDR1 WNHNN and CDR2 SYGVQD (reference sequence). Trimming at V came to 7 bases and at J to 2 bases, leaving 7 bases not matched to a gene. The CDR3, as DNA: TGCGCCAGCACTGTCGGGGACAGAAACACTGAAGCTTTCTTT. It yields the protein CASTVGDRNTEAFF.

This clonotype was picked up a small number of times. The chain has TRBV4-1 and TRBJ2-7; TRBD2 matches 10 bases. With 1 base clipped from V and 3 bases from J, the junction kept 6 bases outside the gene matches. This CDR3 contains 16 residues. Per the germline V gene, CDR1 is MGHRA and CDR2 is YSYEKL. CDR3 bases: TGCGCCAGCAGCCAAGGTAGCGGGAGGTACGACTACGAGCAGTACTTC. Amino acids: CASSQGSGRYDYEQYF.

The chain couples TRBV12-3 or TRBV12-4 to TRBJ1-1; D not resolved. The CDR3 runs to 14 residues. V lost 4 bases, J lost 1 base, and 10 bases lay in between. DNA of the CDR3: TGTGCCAGCAGTTCATCCCCACCGAACACTGAAGCTTTCTTT. Translated, it gives CASSSSPPNTEAFF.

This sequence joins TRBV7-9 and TRBJ1-2; 8 bases fit TRBD1. The CDR3 covers 20 residues. The V gene's germline CDR1 is SEHNR and CDR2 FQNEAQ (reference sequence). With 2 bases clipped from V and 5 bases from J, the junction kept 22 bases outside the gene matches. The CDR3 coding sequence is TGTGCCAGCAGCTTACTGGGGCAGGGGGCCTCGACCCGTCCTTCTTATGGCTACACCTTC. Residues: CASSLLGQGASTRPSYGYTF.

The chain recombines TRBV7-9 with TRBJ2-5, with D maybe TRBD1 (5 bases). Germline V lookup: CDR1 SEHNR, CDR2 FQNEAQ (reference sequence). Trimming stripped 5 bases from V and 3 bases from J, with 16 bases between. This CDR3 comprises 15 residues. This CDR3 reads CASSLDRQKKETQYF. In DNA, the CDR3 is TGTGCCAGCAGCCTAGACAGACAAAAGAAAGAGACCCAGTACTTC.

This clonotype was detected a few times. The genes are TRBV4-3 and TRBJ2-5, with D unresolved. Germline-derived CDR1 and CDR2 are LGHNA and YSLEER. CDR3 size: 14 residues. The ends were cut back, 1 base at V and 5 bases at J, with 11 bases in the middle. The CDR3 region has the DNA TGCGCCAGCAGCCAAGGCGGCGGTGGGGAGACCCAGTACTTC. It codes for CASSQGGGGETQYF.

The chain uses TRBV10-3 and TRBJ2-1, with D perhaps assigned TRBD1 or TRBD2 (5 bases each). Germline V gives CDR1 ENHRY, CDR2 SYGVKD. Between the trimmed V and J ends, which lost 6 bases and 6 bases, there was a span of 12 bases. The CDR3 length is 13 residues. CDR3 protein: CAIRPGPINEQFF. CDR3 sequence (DNA): TGTGCCATCAGACCGGGACCGATCAATGAGCAGTTCTTC.

The J gene is TRBJ1-1, the V gene TRBV5-5; 9 positions agree with TRBD1. Germline values: CDR1 SGHKS, CDR2 YYEKEE (reference sequence). The CDR3 is 15 residues long. With 2 bases clipped from V and 4 bases from J, the junction kept 6 bases outside the gene matches. The CDR3 protein is CASSFTGGAGTEAFF. The DNA of the CDR3 is TGTGCCAGCAGCTTCACAGGGGGCGCCGGCACTGAAGCTTTCTTT.

The V call is TRBV12-3 or TRBV12-4, the J call TRBJ2-7; D is possibly TRBD2 (5 bases). This CDR3 has 12 amino acids. Trimming stripped 6 bases from V and 5 bases from J, with 11 bases between. The chain's CDR3 is CASSPDWNEQYF. In DNA form, the CDR3 reads TGTGCCAGCAGCCCGGACTGGAACGAGCAGTACTTC.

The chain recombines TRBV10-3 with TRBJ1-1; tentatively, D is TRBD1 (5 bases). V lost 5 bases to trimming and J lost 11 bases, with 21 bases between them. The CDR3 is 14 amino acids. The germline V gene has CDR1 ENHRY and CDR2 SYGVKD. Here the CDR3 reads CAISQNRDPKEAFF. Here the CDR3 DNA reads TGTGCCATCAGTCAAAACCGGGACCCCAAAGAGGCTTTCTTT.

The rearrangement joins TRBV5-1 to TRBJ2-3; D possibly corresponds to TRBD2 (5 bases). V shed 4 bases and J shed 5 bases, with 17 bases lying between them. Looked up from germline, CDR1 is SGHRS and CDR2 is YFSETQ. There are 15 residues in the CDR3. CDR3 coding DNA: TGCGCCAGCAGCGCCTTCTTCAGAGCGGAAGATACGCAGTATTTT. Translation gives CASSAFFRAEDTQYF.

The rearrangement joins TRBV13 to TRBJ2-3; D tentatively reads TRBD1 or TRBD2 (5 bases each). The CDR3 covers 16 residues. Between the trimmed V and J ends, which lost 7 bases and 3 bases, there was a span of 20 bases. CDR1 PRHDT and CDR2 FYEKMQ come from the germline V gene (reference sequence). The CDR3 DNA reads TGTGCCAGCACCTCGAGGGACGGACGCAGGACAGATACGCAGTATTTT. Translating gives CASTSRDGRRTDTQYF.